This TCR beta chain was identified during a study of vaccination effects on CD4 cells after COVID-19. The wider study: Antigen-specific CD4+ T cells were expanded (with viral peptide pools) by the ViraFEST assay ahead of sequencing. Each person got two doses of an mRNA SARS-CoV-2 vaccine, BNT162b2 or mRNA-1273. It was with about 10 IU/ml IL-2 and around 10 ug/ml peptides that more than 1.5 million PBMC per well were cultured.

Details on this clone: Its antigen is still unknown.

CDR1 and CDR2 (germline): MDHEN, SYDVKM. The CDR3 covers 10 residues. The V end lost 10 bases, the J end lost 5 bases, and 8 bases lay between the germline ends. Some clones are missing from TCRdb's copy, which holds only in-frame ones; the method was immunoSEQ multiplex PCR. The table shows about 37,000 clones, with around 79% occurring only once. Researchers isolated CD4+ T cells once approximately 10 days of culture had elapsed. Cells had half their medium changed to IL-2 medium on days 3 and 7. The receptor comes from a human donor who received a COVID-19 vaccine. Sequencing used CD4+ T cells from PBMCs cultured without peptide, obtained before COVID-19 vaccination. The V gene is TRBV28, the J gene TRBJ1-2; unclear D gene. In nucleotides, the CDR3 is TGTGCCACCTTTTTTTATGGCTACACCTTC. Protein: CATFFYGYTF.